The source of this T cell receptor beta chain is a study of immune evolution from preneoplasia to lung adenocarcinoma. Study-level information: HLA loss of heterozygosity: about 7% AIS, about 15% MIA, around 33% ADC, none AAH.

Study-level results: Normal lung had highest clonality; later lesions appeared denser, more diverse. Normal lung had the highest top T cell clone frequencies.

The repertoire was sequenced with immunoSEQ multiplex PCR; TCRdb's copy has only in-frame clones and lacks some. The sample carries 6,200 or so clones, around 79% recorded once. The V end lost 7 bases, the J end lost 0 bases, and 10 bases lay between the germline ends. Per germline, CDR1 WNHNN and CDR2 SYGVQD (reference sequence). The CDR3 contains 15 residues. Comment on this clone: Its specificity is unknown.

The sequencing sample was made of FFPE minimally invasive lung adenocarcinoma tissue. The sequence came from a person aged 60-79 years with lung adenocarcinoma. V and J are TRBV10-1 and TRBJ2-6; maybe TRBD1 (5 bases). CDR3 loop: CASTVRGSGANVLTF. The DNA of the CDR3 is TGCGCCAGCACCGTAAGGGGCTCTGGGGCCAACGTCCTGACTTTC.